Listed here are 25 T cell receptor beta chains from one sample, sequenced in a study of blood T cell repertoires in COVID-19. The data were produced by immunoSEQ multiplex PCR, yet TCRdb's version contains in-frame clones alone and is incomplete. The repertoire holds 250,000 to 350,000 clones, with 90% as singletons. Sequenced material: PBMCs or T cells enriched from blood (not recorded which). These receptors were taken from a woman aged 18-35 years with acute COVID-19.

The genes are TRBV14 and TRBJ1-1; D possibly corresponds to TRBD1 (5 bases). Germline values: CDR1 SGHDN, CDR2 FVKESK. The CDR3 length is 14 residues. V was clipped by 4 bases and J by 1 base, with 10 bases between them. CDR3: CASSPRQTNTEAFF. DNA for the CDR3: TGTGCCAGCAGCCCGCGACAGACGAACACTGAAGCTTTCTTT. The full variable domain, with the rest looked up from reference TRBV14 and TRBJ1-1, is EAGVTQFPSHSVIEKGQTVTLRCDPISGHDNLYWYRRVMGKEIKFLLHFVKESKQDESGMPNNRFLAERTGGTYSTLKVQPAELEDSGVYFCASSPRQTNTEAFFGQGTRLTVV.

The chain couples TRBV7-2 to TRBJ2-1; 7 nucleotides line up with TRBD2. V shed 5 bases, J shed 7 bases, and the junction held 8 bases outside the gene matches. Germline V gene data show CDR1 as SGHTA and CDR2 as FQGNSA. This CDR3 spans 14 amino acids. The CDR3 region is CASSPRGGPNEQFF. The CDR3 DNA follows: TGTGCCAGCAGCCCGCGGGGAGGGCCTAATGAGCAGTTCTTC. Full variable domain (remainder filled in from reference TRBV7-2 and TRBJ2-1): GAGVSQSPSNKVTEKGKDVELRCDPISGHTALYWYRQSLGQGLEFLIYFQGNSAPDKSGLPSDRFSAERTGGSVSTLTIQRTQQEDSAVYLCASSPRGGPNEQFFGPGTRLTVL.

The chain recombines TRBV6-4 with TRBJ2-3; D is perhaps TRBD1 (6 bases). CDR1 and CDR2 (germline): MRHNA, SNTAGT. The CDR3 spans 13 residues. V was trimmed by 7 bases and J by 2 bases, leaving 10 bases between them. CDR3 nucleotides: TGTGCCAGCACGGACAGCTTCACAGATACGCAGTATTTT. Its translation: CASTDSFTDTQYF.

The V and J genes are TRBV29-1 and TRBJ2-7, with 10 bases lining up with TRBD1. The germline V gene has CDR1 SQVTM and CDR2 ANQGSEA. This CDR3 is 14 amino acids long. V dropped 6 bases and J dropped 4; count of bases not matched to a gene: 9. CDR3 loop: CSVPSRTGGYEQYF. The CDR3 region has the DNA TGCAGCGTGCCATCCAGGACAGGGGGGTACGAGCAGTACTTC.

This chain links TRBV27 with TRBJ2-7; weak D call: TRBD2 (5 bases). The CDR3 is made up of 13 amino acids. V was pared by 2 bases and J by 6 bases, with 11 bases between. The germline V gene has CDR1 MNHEY and CDR2 SMNVEV (reference sequence). CDR3 loop: CASSLEPRAEQYF. Written as DNA, the CDR3 is TGTGCCAGCAGTTTAGAACCGAGGGCCGAGCAGTACTTC.

The V call is TRBV21-1, the J call TRBJ2-3; the table names TRBD1, a call not compared with the DNA. TRBV21-1 is reported as a pseudogene. The CDR3 runs to 13 residues. In DNA, the CDR3 is TGTGCCAGCACCCCGACAGGGACAGATACGCAGTATTTT. It encodes CASTPTGTDTQYF.

In this sample, this clone turned up once. In DNA form, the CDR3 reads TGTGCCAGTACTCCTAGCGCCTCCTACAATGAGCAGTTCTTC. Protein sequence: CASTPSASYNEQFF. The V gene is TRBV19, the J gene TRBJ2-1; TRBD2 might be the D (6 bases). Trimming took 7 bases from V and 0 from J, leaving 10 bases between them. The CDR3 runs 14 residues. Germline loops: CDR1 LNHDA, CDR2 SQIVND (reference sequence).

The V and J genes are TRBV2 and TRBJ2-1, with 13 positions matching TRBD2. The CDR3 is 16 residues long. V shed 6 bases, J shed 4 bases, and the junction held 6 bases outside the gene matches. Germline V lookup: CDR1 SNHLY, CDR2 FYNNEI. The CDR3 region has the DNA TGTGCCAGCAGCCGCCGGACTAGCGGGAGTTACAATGAGCAGTTCTTC. This gives the protein CASSRRTSGSYNEQFF.

The chain uses TRBV9 and TRBJ2-3; TRBD2 is a possible D gene (5 bases). Germline lookup yields CDR1 SGDLS and CDR2 YYNGEE. The V end lost 2 bases, the J end lost 3 bases, and 10 bases lay between the germline ends. CDR3 length: 14 residues. CDR3: CASSVDYATDTQYF. As DNA, the CDR3 is TGTGCCAGCAGCGTCGACTACGCGACAGATACGCAGTATTTT.

This clone was recorded only once. This chain joins TRBV19 and TRBJ1-1; 9 bases line up with TRBD1. Germline CDR1 LNHDA, CDR2 SQIVND (reference sequence). The J segment lost 4 bases and the V segment lost 4 bases, leaving 4 bases of the junction unmatched. This CDR3 spans 14 amino acids. This chain's CDR3 is CASSTTGGATEAFF. CDR3 DNA: TGTGCCAGTAGTACGACAGGGGGTGCCACTGAAGCTTTCTTT.

This clone was seen a single time. The V gene is TRBV27, the J gene TRBJ1-2; TRBD1 might be the D (5 bases). The CDR3 has 14 amino acids. Per germline, CDR1 MNHEY and CDR2 SMNVEV (reference sequence). The V end lost 6 bases, the J end lost 8 bases, and 19 bases lay between the germline ends. The CDR3 loop reads CASSQGSGTWGYTF. The CDR3 DNA is TGTGCCAGCAGCCAAGGGTCGGGGACTTGGGGCTACACCTTC.

The chain couples TRBV12-5 to TRBJ1-2; 8 nucleotides agree with TRBD1. V lost 1 base to trimming and J lost 7 bases; unmatched junction nucleotides: 5. Germline CDR1 reads LGHNT; CDR2 reads FRNRAP. The CDR3 totals 14 residues. The CDR3 DNA is TGTGCTAGTGGTTTGGCAGGGGGCGCGAGTGGCTACACCTTC. It is translated as CASGLAGGASGYTF.

CDR3 bases: TGTGCCAGCAGTCCCGGACAGGAGAACACCGGGGAGCTGTTTTTT. The encoded protein is CASSPGQENTGELFF. The chain couples TRBV28 to TRBJ2-2, with TRBD1 matching 7 bases. V shed 5 bases, J shed 1 base, and the junction held 4 bases outside the gene matches. The CDR3 extends over 15 amino acids. The V gene's germline CDR1 is MDHEN and CDR2 SYDVKM. The whole variable domain, filled in from reference TRBV28 and TRBJ2-2, reads DVKVTQSSRYLVKRTGEKVFLECVQDMDHENMFWYRQDPGLGLRLIYFSYDVKMKEKGDIPEGYSVSREKKERFSLILESASTNQTSMYLCASSPGQENTGELFFGEGSRLTVL.

V and J are TRBV5-1 and TRBJ2-5; possible D gene TRBD2, 5 bases. V shed 3 bases and J shed 5 bases, with 8 bases lying between them. This CDR3 has 12 residues. The germline gives CDR1 SGHRS, CDR2 YFSETQ. CDR3 DNA: TGCGCCAGCAGCTGGAGAGGGGAGACCCAGTACTTC. It specifies CASSWRGETQYF.

In its sample, this clone was seen once. This chain uses TRBV7-3 with TRBJ2-6; 10 bases map to TRBD2. This CDR3 comprises 19 residues. The J segment lost 0 bases and the V segment lost 2 bases, leaving 7 bases of the junction unmatched. Germline V CDR1 and CDR2: SGHTA, FQGTGA. CDR3 in DNA: TGTGCCAGCAGCTTAGGACTAGCGGCGACCCCCTCTGGGGCCAACGTCCTGACTTTC. Translating it yields CASSLGLAATPSGANVLTF.

V usage is TRBV28 and J usage is TRBJ2-5, with D perhaps matching TRBD1 (6 bases). This CDR3 is built from 11 residues. From germline, CDR1 is MDHEN and CDR2 SYDVKM. The V end was cut by 8 bases, the J end by 2 bases, with 6 bases between. In DNA, the CDR3 is TGTGCCAGCGGACAGCAAGAGACCCAGTACTTC. Translation gives CASGQQETQYF. Combining the CDR3 with reference TRBV28 and TRBJ2-5 gives the whole variable domain DVKVTQSSRYLVKRTGEKVFLECVQDMDHENMFWYRQDPGLGLRLIYFSYDVKMKEKGDIPEGYSVSREKKERFSLILESASTNQTSMYLCASGQQETQYFGPGTRLLVL.

The chain couples TRBV21-1 to TRBJ2-3; whether TRBD1, the table's D call, matches the DNA was not checked. TRBV21-1 is a documented pseudogene. The CDR3 is 17 residues long. The CDR3 region is CASSVMTRQGSTDTQYF. The CDR3 bases are TGTGCCAGCAGTGTGATGACCCGACAGGGGAGCACAGATACGCAGTATTTT.

The rearrangement links TRBV5-1 to TRBJ2-3, with a weak D call TRBD2 (5 bases). CDR1 and CDR2 (germline): SGHRS, YFSETQ. The CDR3 has 15 residues. V was cut by 4 bases and J by 2 bases, with 14 bases left in between. CDR3 in DNA: TGCGCCAGCAGCCAGGACTCGATTTACACAGATACGCAGTATTTT. Residues: CASSQDSIYTDTQYF. Full variable domain (rest looked up from reference TRBV5-1 and TRBJ2-3): KAGVTQTPRYLIKTRGQQVTLSCSPISGHRSVSWYQQTPGQGLQFLFEYFSETQRNKGNFPGRFSGRQFSNSRSEMNVSTLELGDSALYLCASSQDSIYTDTQYFGPGTRLTVL.

J is TRBJ1-2 and V is TRBV28; 11 nucleotides agree with TRBD1. CDR1 is MDHEN and CDR2 is SYDVKM in the germline V gene. V was clipped by 2 bases and J by 4 bases; unmatched bases: 6. CDR3 length: 16 amino acids. The CDR3 DNA follows: TGTGCCAGCAGTTTACCAAGGACAGGGGGCGGCTATGGCTACACCTTC. Its translation: CASSLPRTGGGYGYTF.

This chain connects TRBV6-4 to TRBJ2-3; 9 bases align to TRBD2. The CDR3 consists of 15 residues. V lost 6 bases, J lost 4 bases, and 8 bases stayed unmatched. Germline V CDR1 and CDR2: MRHNA, SNTAGT. The chain's CDR3 is CASSPISGRSDTQYF. The CDR3 nucleotides read TGTGCCAGCAGCCCAATTAGCGGGAGATCAGATACGCAGTATTTT.

This clone was counted only a few times. The chain uses TRBV2 and TRBJ2-3, with D possibly TRBD1 on 6 matching bases. Trimming left V 2 bases short and J 3 bases short, with 15 bases between. CDR1 SNHLY and CDR2 FYNNEI come from the germline V gene. The CDR3 runs 16 residues. For the CDR3, the DNA is TGTGCCAGCAGTGAACAAGGGAAAGGGGGTACAGATACGCAGTATTTT. Encoded protein: CASSEQGKGGTDTQYF. The full variable domain, completed using reference TRBV2 and TRBJ2-3, is EPEVTQTPSHQVTQMGQEVILRCVPISNHLYFYWYRQILGQKVEFLVSFYNNEISEKSEIFDDQFSVERPDGSNFTLKIRSTKLEDSAMYFCASSEQGKGGTDTQYFGPGTRLTVL.

This chain connects TRBV9 to TRBJ2-3, with D tentatively TRBD1 (6 bases). This CDR3 contains 21 residues. Germline values: CDR1 SGDLS, CDR2 YYNGEE. Between the trimmed V and J ends, which lost 3 bases and 0 bases, there was a span of 29 bases. CDR3 in DNA: TGTGCCAGCAGCGCCCCTATGATGGGCCGCCTCGATGGGGGCAGCACAGATACGCAGTATTTT. This translates into CASSAPMMGRLDGGSTDTQYF.

This chain joins TRBV7-9 and TRBJ1-3; 7 nucleotides match TRBD1. Germline loops: CDR1 SEHNR, CDR2 FQNEAQ (reference sequence). J gave up 4 bases and V 5 bases, and 5 bases lay outside the gene matches. This CDR3 contains 14 residues. The CDR3 protein is CASSQGVSGNTIYF. DNA of the CDR3: TGTGCCAGCAGCCAGGGGGTCTCCGGAAACACCATATATTTT.

The chain joins TRBV2 to TRBJ1-3, with D maybe TRBD1 (5 bases). In germline, CDR1 is SNHLY, CDR2 FYNNEI. This CDR3 region has 13 residues. V lost 1 base and J 11 bases, leaving 12 bases between the germline ends. Here the CDR3 DNA reads TGTGCCAGCAGTGAAGGGGGCCGGGTGGCCATATATTTT. Translating it yields CASSEGGRVAIYF.

On this clone itself: A junction boundary mismatches the germline segment, possibly from a read error. CDR3 protein: CASSFRTGWVF. The CDR3, as DNA: TGTGCCAGCAGTTTCCGGACAGGGTGGGTTTTT. The rearrangement joins TRBV28 to TRBJ1-4; 8 bases line up with TRBD1. In germline, CDR1 is MDHEN, CDR2 SYDVKM. This CDR3 region has 11 residues.